The 13 T cell receptor beta chains listed next were all sequenced from one sample in a study of T-cell reconstitution after alpha-beta-depleted transplantation in children (dated by TCRdb to the mid-2010s). Library method: PCR. TCRdb records Illumina HiSeq 2500 as the sequencer. To normalize quantification of the TCRbeta repertoire, the TCR libraries were built with molecular barcoding that relied on unique molecular identifiers. The public sequencing data were trimmed at Q25 with fastp and processed into clonotypes with MiXCR by TCRdb, which kept only in-frame beta chains. Entries that share a CDR3 protein sequence are merged under the most common genes and DNA. Present in this sample are fewer than 350,000 distinct CDR3 sequences, about 9.4% of which were seen just once. 7.5% of the sample comes from the top ten. Interpreted using the paper, the treatment or condition label stands for: allogeneic hematopoietic cell transplantation with graft depleted of TCRalphabeta T cells and CD19 B cells.

Specimen: PBMCs, collected before TCRalphabeta/CD19-depleted stem cell transplant. The receptors come from a boy younger than two with acute myeloid leukemia, due to receive a stem cell transplant.

This clonotype occurred many times. The chain links TRBV29-1 to TRBJ1-2, with D unclear. The germline CDR1 and CDR2 sequences are SQVTM and ANQGSEA. The CDR3 is 12 residues long. Trimming removed 3 bases at V and 8 bases at J, with 13 bases between. In DNA, the CDR3 is TGCAGCGTTGATACTGGAGTCGGAGGCTACACCTTC. Protein sequence: CSVDTGVGGYTF.

This clonotype showed up many times. The J gene is TRBJ1-2, the V gene TRBV12-3 or TRBV12-4; no clear D gene. V lost 4 bases and J lost 6, with 6 bases in between. CDR3 length: 11 residues. This CDR3 is CASSSWDGYTF. The CDR3 coding sequence is TGTGCCAGCAGTTCATGGGATGGCTACACCTTC.

This clonotype was seen ten or more times. The CDR3: CASSLSRLDTQYF. The CDR3 coding sequence is TGCGCCAGCAGCTTGTCGAGGTTAGATACGCAGTATTTT. The chain links TRBV5-1 to TRBJ2-3; D unresolved. Trimming left V 1 base short and J 5 bases short, with 8 bases between. CDR1 is SGHRS and CDR2 is YFSETQ in the germline V gene. CDR3 length equals 13 residues.

The J gene is TRBJ2-2, the V gene TRBV7-3; D ambiguous. The V end lost 1 base, the J end lost 9 bases, and 6 bases lay between the germline ends. The CDR3 sequence is 12 residues long. The germline V gene has CDR1 SGHTA and CDR2 FQGTGA. The CDR3 here is CASSLSSRELFF. CDR3 DNA sequence: TGTGCCAGCAGCTTAAGTAGCCGGGAGCTGTTTTTT.

This clonotype was seen ten or more times. The J gene is TRBJ2-6, the V gene TRBV10-3; D may be TRBD1 (6 bases). The CDR3 loop spans 15 amino acids. The V gene's germline CDR1 is ENHRY and CDR2 SYGVKD. V was shortened by 4 bases and J by 0 bases, with 7 bases between the two germline ends. The CDR3 DNA follows: TGTGCCATCAGTGTAGGGGGCTCTGGGGCCAACGTCCTGACTTTC. Its translation: CAISVGGSGANVLTF.

A word on this clonotype: The germline gene is not matched at one end of the junction; a read error may be the cause. The rearrangement joins TRBV28 to TRBJ2-7; either TRBD1 or TRBD2 may fit D (5 bases each). CDR1 and CDR2 (germline): MDHEN, SYDVKM. The CDR3 spans 12 residues. CDR3 nucleotides: TGTGCCAGCAGACTAGGGGTCTACGAGCATTACTTC. This translates into CASRLGVYEHYF. The full variable domain, its missing parts supplied by reference TRBV28 and TRBJ2-7, is DVKVTQSSRYLVKRTGEKVFLECVQDMDHENMFWYRQDPGLGLRLIYFSYDVKMKEKGDIPEGYSVSREKKERFSLILESASTNQTSMYLCASRLGVYEHYFGPGTRLTVT.

This clonotype appeared many times. V gene TRBV7-2 combines with J gene TRBJ2-7, with 8 positions matching TRBD2. The CDR3 covers 16 residues. V dropped 4 bases and J dropped 4; count of bases not matched to a gene: 12. CDR1 and CDR2 from the germline V gene are SGHTA and FQGNSA. CDR3 sequence: CASSSPAGGGSYEQYF. The CDR3 coding sequence is TGTGCCAGCAGCTCCCCCGCGGGAGGCGGGAGTTACGAGCAGTACTTC.

This clonotype was seen at least ten times. The rearrangement links TRBV28 to TRBJ2-1, with 11 bases identical to TRBD2. The germline V gene has CDR1 MDHEN and CDR2 SYDVKM. The CDR3 has 18 residues. Trimming took 3 bases from V and 3 from J; bases not matched to a gene: 10. Here the CDR3 reads CASSFAIAGGPDYNEQFF. As DNA, the CDR3 is TGTGCCAGCAGTTTCGCCATAGCGGGAGGGCCTGACTACAATGAGCAGTTCTTC.

This clonotype was seen at least ten times. The gene calls are TRBV5-1 and TRBJ2-7; D is uncertain. Trimming left V 5 bases short and J 9 bases short, with 6 bases between. The CDR3 sequence is 9 residues long. In germline, CDR1 is SGHRS, CDR2 YFSETQ. This CDR3 is CASSPVQYF. DNA of the CDR3: TGCGCCAGCAGTCCGGTGCAGTACTTC.

This clonotype was picked up many times. The chain uses TRBV29-1 and TRBJ2-1; no clear D. This CDR3 has 10 amino acids. The germline V gene has CDR1 SQVTM and CDR2 ANQGSEA. The V end was cut by 7 bases, the J end by 8 bases, with 9 bases between. In DNA, the CDR3 is TGCAGCGCGAACTCCGATGAGCAGTTCTTC. The encoded protein is CSANSDEQFF.

This clonotype has just a few counts. The gene calls are TRBV7-6 and TRBJ2-1; D is uncertain. CDR3 length equals 12 residues. CDR1 SGHVS and CDR2 FNYEAQ come from the germline V gene. The germline V and J ends were trimmed by 2 bases and 5 bases, with 4 bases remaining between them. In DNA form, the CDR3 reads TGTGCCAGCAGCTTAAGCGACAATGAGCAGTTCTTC. Protein sequence: CASSLSDNEQFF.

This clonotype appeared many times. V usage is TRBV6-2 or TRBV6-3 and J usage is TRBJ2-5; TRBD2 is a possible D gene (6 bases). Germline values: CDR1 MNHEY, CDR2 SVGEGT. The CDR3 covers 15 residues. V was cut by 7 bases and J by 5 bases, with 20 bases left in between. CDR3 region: CASTGFREKSETQYF. The CDR3, as DNA: TGTGCCAGCACGGGTTTCCGGGAGAAGAGCGAGACCCAGTACTTC.

This clonotype occurred a few times. The chain joins TRBV27 to TRBJ2-7, with 13 nucleotides matching TRBD2. Germline loops: CDR1 MNHEY, CDR2 SMNVEV (reference sequence). The CDR3 has 14 amino acids. V was pared by 8 bases and J by 7 bases, with 8 bases of the junction left unmatched. CDR3 DNA sequence: TGTGCCAGCCGGACTAGCGGGGGTTCCGGGGAGCAGTACTTC. It translates to CASRTSGGSGEQYF.